This T cell receptor (beta chain) was sequenced during a study of CD8 T cells in Susac syndrome. The RNA, roughly 0.5 to 1 ug, was put through reverse transcription using random hexamers. It was immunoSEQ multiplex PCR that amplified TCR beta CDR3 across 54 Vbeta and 13 Jbeta. TCRdb re-called the immunoSEQ multiplex PCR reads through MiXCR, storing one row per CDR3 protein. The table records over 350,000 distinct CDR3 sequences, approximately 89% of them present only once. V dropped 6 bases and J dropped 7 bases, with 12 bases sitting between them. This CDR3 has 12 amino acids. CDR1 and CDR2 from the germline V gene are SNHLY and FYNNEI. CD8+ and CD4+ T cells from blood underwent TCR beta sequencing, which was carried out in a high-throughput format. The study used treatment-naive patients who had stable or active relapsing-remitting disease as multiple sclerosis controls. TEMRA cells were FACS-enriched and CD8+ and CD4+ T cells negatively isolated.

Sequenced material: CD8+ T cells from PBMCs. The TCR comes from a human donor with multiple sclerosis. The V call is TRBV2, the J call TRBJ1-2, with no clear D. CDR3 sequence reads: CASSPDIAGYTF. The CDR3 DNA sequence: TGTGCCAGCAGCCCCGACATTGCTGGCTACACCTTC.